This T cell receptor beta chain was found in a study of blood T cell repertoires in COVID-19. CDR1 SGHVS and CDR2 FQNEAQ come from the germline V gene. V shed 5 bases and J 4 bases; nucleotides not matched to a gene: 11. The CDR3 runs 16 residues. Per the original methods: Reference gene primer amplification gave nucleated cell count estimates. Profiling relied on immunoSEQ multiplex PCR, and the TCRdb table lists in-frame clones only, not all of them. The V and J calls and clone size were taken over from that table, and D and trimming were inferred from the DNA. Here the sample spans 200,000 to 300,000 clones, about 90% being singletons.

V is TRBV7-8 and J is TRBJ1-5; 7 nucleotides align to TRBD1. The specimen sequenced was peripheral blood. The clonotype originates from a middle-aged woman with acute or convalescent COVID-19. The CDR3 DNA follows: TGTGCCAGCAGCCCGCCGGGACAGAGGGTTAATCAGCCCCAGCATTTT. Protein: CASSPPGQRVNQPQHF.